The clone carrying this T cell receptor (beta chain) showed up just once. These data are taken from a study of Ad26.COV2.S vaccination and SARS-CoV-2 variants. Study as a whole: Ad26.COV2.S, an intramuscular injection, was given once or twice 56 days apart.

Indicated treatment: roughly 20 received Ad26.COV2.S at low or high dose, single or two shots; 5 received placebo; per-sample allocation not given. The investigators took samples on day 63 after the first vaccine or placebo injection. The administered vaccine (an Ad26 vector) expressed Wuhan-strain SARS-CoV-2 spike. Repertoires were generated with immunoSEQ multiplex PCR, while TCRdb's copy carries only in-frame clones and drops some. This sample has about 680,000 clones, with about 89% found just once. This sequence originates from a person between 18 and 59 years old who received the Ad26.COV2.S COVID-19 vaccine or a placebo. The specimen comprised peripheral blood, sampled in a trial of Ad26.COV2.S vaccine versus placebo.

CDR3 protein: CASSHEPGQETQYF. The CDR3 DNA sequence: TGTGCCAGCAGCCACGAACCAGGACAAGAGACCCAGTACTTC. V is TRBV3-1 (or the pseudogene TRBV3-2) and J is TRBJ2-5; D not resolved. The length of the CDR3 is 14 residues. Germline V gene lookup returns CDR1 LGHDT and CDR2 YNNKEL (reference sequence). Between the trimmed V and J ends, which lost 3 bases and 2 bases, there was a span of 10 bases.